A selection of T cell receptor beta chains follows, all from one sample in a study of T cell responses to AZD1222 COVID-19 vaccine. Clones were read by immunoSEQ multiplex PCR, and TCRdb kept only the in-frame ones, dropping some. The sample includes 95,000 to 150,000 clones, about 90% of them seen just once. The source was peripheral blood, collected on day 0 of AZD1222 vaccination. These receptors were collected from an adult in good health. CDR3s leave out the opening cysteine and the closing phenylalanine or tryptophan. The order of the fields is V gene, J gene, D gene, CDR3 protein. The D gene is left open where the match is weak.

V gene: TRBV9; J gene: TRBJ2-1; D gene: TRBD2; CDR3 protein: ASSDRLAGGYNEQF
V gene: TRBV9; J gene: TRBJ1-2; D gene: TRBD1; CDR3 protein: ASSVGTGLNYGYT
V gene: TRBV7-6; J gene: TRBJ2-3; D gene: .; CDR3 protein: ASSLGVGWGTDTQY
V gene: TRBV6-2/TRBV6-3; J gene: TRBJ2-1; D gene: .; CDR3 protein: ASSYIQVPPNEQF
V gene: TRBV5-1; J gene: TRBJ1-4; D gene: .; CDR3 protein: ASSLTDSNEKLF
V gene: TRBV7-2; J gene: TRBJ2-5; D gene: TRBD1; CDR3 protein: ATRTGDQETQY
V gene: TRBV28; J gene: TRBJ2-3; D gene: TRBD2; CDR3 protein: ASSLYGLAGDTDTQY
V gene: TRBV10-3; J gene: TRBJ2-7; D gene: .; CDR3 protein: AIRRDGSYEQY
V gene: TRBV7-2; J gene: TRBJ1-1; D gene: .; CDR3 protein: ASSLDAGGGEAF
V gene: TRBV11-2; J gene: TRBJ2-1; D gene: .; CDR3 protein: ASRLGTSNEQF
V gene: TRBV5-1; J gene: TRBJ2-7; D gene: .; CDR3 protein: ASSLAGGFSYEQY
V gene: TRBV13; J gene: TRBJ2-7; D gene: TRBD2; CDR3 protein: ASSLRTSGTYEQY
V gene: TRBV30; J gene: TRBJ2-2; D gene: .; CDR3 protein: AWRDNPTGELF
V gene: TRBV11-2; J gene: TRBJ2-7; D gene: .; CDR3 protein: ASSLVSSQYEQY
V gene: TRBV7-9; J gene: TRBJ1-2; D gene: .; CDR3 protein: ASSQLGGSYGYT
V gene: TRBV2; J gene: TRBJ1-1; D gene: TRBD1; CDR3 protein: ASSGQALTEAF
V gene: TRBV9; J gene: TRBJ1-4; D gene: TRBD1; CDR3 protein: ASSPYRQGNEKLF
V gene: TRBV5-1; J gene: TRBJ1-4; D gene: .; CDR3 protein: ASSYGRRSNEKLF
V gene: TRBV19; J gene: TRBJ2-5; D gene: TRBD1; CDR3 protein: ASEDRGIQETQY
V gene: TRBV6-5; J gene: TRBJ2-1; D gene: TRBD1; CDR3 protein: ASTRDRAHNEQF
V gene: TRBV5-4; J gene: TRBJ2-1; D gene: .; CDR3 protein: ASSRWGGPYNEQF
V gene: TRBV27; J gene: TRBJ2-1; D gene: TRBD2; CDR3 protein: ASSSDSGIAYNEQF
V gene: TRBV7-2; J gene: TRBJ2-7; D gene: .; CDR3 protein: ASSYTGIGLYEQY